The clone carrying this T cell receptor (beta chain) was picked up a small number of times. Antigen unknown. Unique molecular identifiers were built into the TCR beta cDNA libraries. MiXCR, applied by TCRdb to the PCR reads, yields one record per CDR3 protein. Among around 700,000 distinct CDR3 sequences listed, 59% were seen once. This entry belongs to a study of post-analysis software for immune sequencing data. Study-level information: Patients had relapsing-remitting, secondary progressive or progressive-relapsing multiple sclerosis; some lacked subtype.

Germline loops: CDR1 MGHDK, CDR2 SYGVNS. The CDR3 extends over 16 amino acids. Between the trimmed V and J ends, which lost 5 bases and 0 bases, there was a span of 16 bases. The study's findings and limits: TRBV5-6, TRBV5-1 and TRBV20-1 were among 4 or 5 TRBV segments more frequent in patients than controls. Samples made in the same batch grouped tightly together by F measure.

This receptor was identified in a girl aged 2 to 10 with multiple sclerosis. The specimen was blood. The chain combines TRBV25-1 with TRBJ2-5; no clear D. CDR3 amino acids: CASSSLVAGYQETQYF. The CDR3 nucleotides read TGTGCCAGCAGTTCCCTCGTAGCCGGTTACCAAGAGACCCAGTACTTC.